Detailed here is one T cell receptor (beta chain). Its antigen is unidentified. Individuals having autoimmune disease history or systemic immunosuppression were not enrolled. The study sampled blood at baseline, cycle 4 day 1, and cycle 7 day 1. The data originate from a study of OX40 agonist ivuxolimab in advanced cancers. V lost 2 bases and J lost 0, with 6 bases in between. This CDR3 is built from 14 residues. Germline lookup yields CDR1 SGHAT and CDR2 FQNNGV. TCRdb's copy holds only in-frame clones and misses some; the assay was immunoSEQ multiplex PCR. The profile covers roughly 100,000 clones, with approximately 90% appearing a single time and 0.45% to 0.5% taken by the ten largest. Whole-study findings and limits: By week 6 at 0.1 to 3.0 mg/kg, blood CD4+ and CD8+ T cells had expanded clonally. The mean number of expanded clones was higher in CD8+ T cells than in CD4+.

The clonotype was recovered from an adult with an advanced solid tumor such as melanoma, head and neck, liver or kidney cancer. The sample was CD4+ or CD8+ T cells sorted from blood, taken in a trial of the OX40 agonist ivuxolimab. The chain combines TRBV11-2 with TRBJ2-3; D call uncertain. CDR3 protein: CASSLSPSTDTQYF. CDR3 sequence (DNA): TGTGCCAGCAGCTTATCTCCTAGCACAGATACGCAGTATTTT.